This T cell receptor beta chain was observed in a study of blood T cell repertoires in COVID-19. Study summary: In each case, the material was cDNA or gDNA derived from T cells, B-cell-depleted T cells, or PBMCs.

This CDR3 comprises 17 residues. V shed 0 bases and J 3 bases; nucleotides not matched to a gene: 8. Germline CDR1 and CDR2: SGHRS and YFSETQ. Profiling relied on immunoSEQ multiplex PCR, and the TCRdb table lists in-frame clones only, not all of them. The table includes about 270,000 clones, approximately 86% detected once. The rearrangement joins TRBV5-1 to TRBJ1-4; 7 bases agree with TRBD1. This TCR was sampled from a man aged 40-49 years who had recovered from COVID-19. Source material: peripheral blood. The CDR3 is CASSLGDRGIPNEKLFF. The CDR3, as DNA: TGCGCCAGCAGCTTGGGGGACAGAGGGATACCTAATGAAAAACTGTTTTTT.